Detailed here is one TCR beta chain. Antigen unknown. This table comes from immunoSEQ multiplex PCR, and its TCRdb copy is limited to in-frame clones, with some not included. The table records approximately 10,000 clones, about 89% of them present only once. Control samples came 1 year after myeloablative marrow transplants with methotrexate plus calcineurin inhibitor. This entry comes from a study of T cells after posttransplantation cyclophosphamide. General observations from the study: Recipient CMV seropositivity and CMV reactivation strongly tracked TRB clonality. Blood and skin or GI T cell repertoires showed limited TRB overlap. Donor-recipient repertoire similarity was low at 1-2 months, rising over year one.

The germline CDR1 and CDR2 sequences are MNHEY and SMNVEV (reference sequence). The CDR3 runs to 15 residues. J gave up 7 bases and V 5 bases, and 6 bases lay outside the gene matches. This clonotype originated in a male patient aged 50 to 59 who received an allogeneic stem cell transplant from an unrelated donor, was CMV-positive, and had chronic GVHD only. The T cells may come from the graft donor. The sequenced sample was PBMCs, obtained around 450 days after allogeneic stem cell transplant with calcineurin inhibitor and methotrexate. The V call is TRBV27, the J call TRBJ2-1; 12 positions match TRBD2. The CDR3 protein is CASSTRTSGNNEQFF. The DNA for the CDR3 is TGTGCCAGCAGTACAAGGACTAGCGGGAATAATGAGCAGTTCTTC.